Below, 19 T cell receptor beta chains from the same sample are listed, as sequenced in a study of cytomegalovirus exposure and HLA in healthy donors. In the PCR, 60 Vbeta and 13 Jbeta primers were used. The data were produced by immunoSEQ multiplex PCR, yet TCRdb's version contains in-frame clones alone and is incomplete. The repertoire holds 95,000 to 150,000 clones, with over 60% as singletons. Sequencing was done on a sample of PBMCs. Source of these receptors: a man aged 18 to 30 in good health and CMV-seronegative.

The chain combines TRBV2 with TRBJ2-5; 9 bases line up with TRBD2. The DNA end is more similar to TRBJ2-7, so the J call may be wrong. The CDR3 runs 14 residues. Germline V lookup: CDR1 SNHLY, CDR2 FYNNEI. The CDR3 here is CASELAGGAYEQYF. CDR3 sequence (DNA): TGTGCCAGCGAACTAGCGGGCGGAGCCTACGAGCAGTACTTC.

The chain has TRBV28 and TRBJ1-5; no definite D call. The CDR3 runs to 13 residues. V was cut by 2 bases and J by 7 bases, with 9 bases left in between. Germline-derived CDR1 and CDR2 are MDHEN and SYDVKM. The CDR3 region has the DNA TGTGCCAGCAGTTTACAGACACCCCAGCCCCAGCATTTT. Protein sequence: CASSLQTPQPQHF.

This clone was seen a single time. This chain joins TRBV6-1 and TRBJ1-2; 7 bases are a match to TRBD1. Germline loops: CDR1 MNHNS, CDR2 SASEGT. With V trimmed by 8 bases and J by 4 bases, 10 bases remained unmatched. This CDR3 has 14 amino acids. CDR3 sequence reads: CASLWRGPVYGYTF. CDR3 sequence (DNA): TGTGCCAGCTTGTGGAGGGGGCCTGTCTATGGCTACACCTTC.

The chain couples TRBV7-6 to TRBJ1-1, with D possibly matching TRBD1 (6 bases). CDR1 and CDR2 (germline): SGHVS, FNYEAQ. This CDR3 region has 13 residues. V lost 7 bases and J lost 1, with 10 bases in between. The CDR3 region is CASTETGNTEAFF. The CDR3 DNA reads TGTGCCAGCACCGAGACAGGGAACACTGAAGCTTTCTTT.

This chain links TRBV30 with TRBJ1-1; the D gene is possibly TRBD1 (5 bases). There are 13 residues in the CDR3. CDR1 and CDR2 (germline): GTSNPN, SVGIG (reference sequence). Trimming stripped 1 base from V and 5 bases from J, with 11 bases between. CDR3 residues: CAWSDGGKTEAFF. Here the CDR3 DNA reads TGTGCCTGGAGTGATGGGGGGAAGACTGAAGCTTTCTTT.

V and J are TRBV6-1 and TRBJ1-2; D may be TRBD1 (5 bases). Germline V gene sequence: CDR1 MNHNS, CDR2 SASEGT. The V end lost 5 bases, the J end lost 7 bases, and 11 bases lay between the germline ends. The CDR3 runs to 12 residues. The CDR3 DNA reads TGTGCCAGCAGTTGGACAAAAACTGGCTACACCTTC. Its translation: CASSWTKTGYTF.

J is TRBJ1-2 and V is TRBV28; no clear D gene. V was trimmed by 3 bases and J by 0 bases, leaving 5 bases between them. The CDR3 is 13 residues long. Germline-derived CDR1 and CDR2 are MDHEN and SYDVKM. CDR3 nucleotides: TGTGCCAGCAGTTTTACAGCTAACTATGGCTACACCTTC. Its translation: CASSFTANYGYTF.

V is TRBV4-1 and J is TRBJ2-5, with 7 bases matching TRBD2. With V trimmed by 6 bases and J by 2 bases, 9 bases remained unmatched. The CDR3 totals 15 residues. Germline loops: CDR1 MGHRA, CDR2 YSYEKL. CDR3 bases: TGCGCCAGCAGTCGACGGGAGGATCCTCAAGAGACCCAGTACTTC. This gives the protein CASSRREDPQETQYF.

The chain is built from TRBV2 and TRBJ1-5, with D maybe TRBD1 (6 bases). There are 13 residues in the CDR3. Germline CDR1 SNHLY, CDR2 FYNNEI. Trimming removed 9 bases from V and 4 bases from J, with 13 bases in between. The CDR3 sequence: CASRQGRNQPQHF. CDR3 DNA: TGTGCCAGTAGGCAGGGGCGGAATCAGCCCCAGCATTTT.

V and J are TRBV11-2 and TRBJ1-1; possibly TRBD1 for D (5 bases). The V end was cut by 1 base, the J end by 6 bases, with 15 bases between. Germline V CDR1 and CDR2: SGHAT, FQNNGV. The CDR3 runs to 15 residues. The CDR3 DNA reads TGTGCCAGCAGCTTAGGGACCCAGGGAGGATCTGAAGCTTTCTTT. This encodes CASSLGTQGGSEAFF.

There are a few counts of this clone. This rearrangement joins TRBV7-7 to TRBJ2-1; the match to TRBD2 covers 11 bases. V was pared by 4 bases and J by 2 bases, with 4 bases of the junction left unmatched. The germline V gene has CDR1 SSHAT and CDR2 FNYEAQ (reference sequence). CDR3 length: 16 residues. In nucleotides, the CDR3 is TGTGCCAGCAGCTCCACGACTAGCGGGACCTACAATGAGCAGTTCTTC. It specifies CASSSTTSGTYNEQFF. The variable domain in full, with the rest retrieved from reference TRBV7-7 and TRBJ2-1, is GAGVSQSPRYKVTKRGQDVTLRCDPISSHATLYWYQQALGQGPEFLTYFNYEAQPDKSGLPSDRFSAERPEGSISTLTIQRTEQRDSAMYRCASSSTTSGTYNEQFFGPGTRLTVL.

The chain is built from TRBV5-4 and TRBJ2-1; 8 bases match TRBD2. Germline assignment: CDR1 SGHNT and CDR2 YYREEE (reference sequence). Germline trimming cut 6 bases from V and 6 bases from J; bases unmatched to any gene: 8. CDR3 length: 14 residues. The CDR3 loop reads CASNRGGQLNEQFF. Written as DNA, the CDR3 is TGTGCCAGCAACCGGGGGGGGCAGCTCAATGAGCAGTTCTTC.

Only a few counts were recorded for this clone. The CDR3 loop is CASSGRRDTQYF. CDR3 in DNA: TGTGCCAGCAGCGGGAGGAGGGATACGCAGTATTTT. This rearrangement joins TRBV6-5 to TRBJ2-3, with TRBD2 matching over 7 bases. The CDR3 sequence is 12 residues long. Germline CDR1 and CDR2: MNHEY and SVGAGI. V lost 6 bases and J lost 6; bases outside the gene matches: 3.

CDR3 nucleotide sequence: TGTGCCAGCAGCGAAGGACAGGGGCGCTATGGCTACACCTTC. Protein product: CASSEGQGRYGYTF. The chain employs TRBV28 and TRBJ1-2; TRBD1 agrees at 9 bases. The germline gives CDR1 MDHEN, CDR2 SYDVKM. The V segment lost 6 bases and the J segment 4 bases; nucleotides outside the gene matches: 6. CDR3 length: 14 residues.

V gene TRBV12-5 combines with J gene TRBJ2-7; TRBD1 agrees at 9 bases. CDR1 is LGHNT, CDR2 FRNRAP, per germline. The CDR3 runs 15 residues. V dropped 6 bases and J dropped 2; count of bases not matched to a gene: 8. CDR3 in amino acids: CASGWGQGLTYEQYF. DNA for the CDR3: TGTGCTAGTGGCTGGGGACAGGGCTTAACCTACGAGCAGTACTTC.

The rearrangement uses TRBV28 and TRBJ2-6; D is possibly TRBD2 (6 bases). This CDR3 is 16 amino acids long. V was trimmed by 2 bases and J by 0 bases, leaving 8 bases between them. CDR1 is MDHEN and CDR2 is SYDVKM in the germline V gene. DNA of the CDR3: TGTGCCAGCAGTTTAGGACTAAACTCTGGGGCCAACGTCCTGACTTTC. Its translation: CASSLGLNSGANVLTF.

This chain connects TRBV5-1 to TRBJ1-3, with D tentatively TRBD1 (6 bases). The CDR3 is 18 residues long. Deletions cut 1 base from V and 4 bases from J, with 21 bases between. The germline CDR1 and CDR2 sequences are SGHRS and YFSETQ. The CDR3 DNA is TGCGCCAGCAGCTTGTCCTCCCCTTCGACAGGCGGAGGAAACACCATATATTTT. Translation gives CASSLSSPSTGGGNTIYF.

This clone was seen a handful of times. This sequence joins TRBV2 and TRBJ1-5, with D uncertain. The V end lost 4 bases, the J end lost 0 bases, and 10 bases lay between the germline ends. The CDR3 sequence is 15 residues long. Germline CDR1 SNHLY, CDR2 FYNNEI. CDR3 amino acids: CASSVLGSSNQPQHF. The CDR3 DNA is TGTGCCAGCAGTGTCCTGGGGAGTAGCAATCAGCCCCAGCATTTT. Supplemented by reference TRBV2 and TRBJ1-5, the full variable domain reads EPEVTQTPSHQVTQMGQEVILRCVPISNHLYFYWYRQILGQKVEFLVSFYNNEISEKSEIFDDQFSVERPDGSNFTLKIRSTKLEDSAMYFCASSVLGSSNQPQHFGDGTRLSIL.

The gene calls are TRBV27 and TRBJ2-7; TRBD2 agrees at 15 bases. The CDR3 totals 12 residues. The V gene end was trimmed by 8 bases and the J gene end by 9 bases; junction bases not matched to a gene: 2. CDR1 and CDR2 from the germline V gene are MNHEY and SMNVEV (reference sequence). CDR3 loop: CASLGLAGGQYF. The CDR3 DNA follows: TGTGCCAGCCTGGGACTAGCGGGGGGGCAGTACTTC.